This TCR beta chain emerged from a study of neurological immune-mediated disorders. There are many counts of this clonotype. CDR1 and CDR2 (germline): SGHTS, YDEGEE. The ends were cut back, 4 bases at V and 0 bases at J, with 15 bases in the middle. The CDR3 loop spans 16 amino acids. Via MiXCR, TCRdb re-called the 5' RACE reads, giving one row per CDR3 protein. Altogether almost 85,000 distinct CDR3 sequences are present, 2.6% being singletons, with the ten largest covering around 1.1%. This receptor was taken from a woman in her twenties or thirties with multiple sclerosis. Input material: PBMCs. The V gene is TRBV5-8, the J gene TRBJ2-3; perhaps TRBD1 as D (6 bases). The CDR3 protein is CASSIGQRTSTDTQYF. The DNA for the CDR3 is TGTGCCAGCAGCATAGGACAGAGAACTAGCACAGATACGCAGTATTTT.